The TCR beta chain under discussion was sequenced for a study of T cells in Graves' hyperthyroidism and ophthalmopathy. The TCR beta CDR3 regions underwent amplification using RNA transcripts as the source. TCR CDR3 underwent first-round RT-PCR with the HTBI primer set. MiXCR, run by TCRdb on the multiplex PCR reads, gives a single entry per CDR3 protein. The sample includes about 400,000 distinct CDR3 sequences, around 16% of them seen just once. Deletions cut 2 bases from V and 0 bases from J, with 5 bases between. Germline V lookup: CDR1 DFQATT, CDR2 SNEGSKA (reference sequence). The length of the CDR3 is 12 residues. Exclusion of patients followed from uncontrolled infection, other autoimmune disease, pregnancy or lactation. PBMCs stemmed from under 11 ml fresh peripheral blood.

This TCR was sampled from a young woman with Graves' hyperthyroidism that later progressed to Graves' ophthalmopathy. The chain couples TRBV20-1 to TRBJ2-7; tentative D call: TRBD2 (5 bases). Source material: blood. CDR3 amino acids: CSARLASYEQYF. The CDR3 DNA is TGCAGTGCTAGACTAGCCTCCTACGAGCAGTACTTC.